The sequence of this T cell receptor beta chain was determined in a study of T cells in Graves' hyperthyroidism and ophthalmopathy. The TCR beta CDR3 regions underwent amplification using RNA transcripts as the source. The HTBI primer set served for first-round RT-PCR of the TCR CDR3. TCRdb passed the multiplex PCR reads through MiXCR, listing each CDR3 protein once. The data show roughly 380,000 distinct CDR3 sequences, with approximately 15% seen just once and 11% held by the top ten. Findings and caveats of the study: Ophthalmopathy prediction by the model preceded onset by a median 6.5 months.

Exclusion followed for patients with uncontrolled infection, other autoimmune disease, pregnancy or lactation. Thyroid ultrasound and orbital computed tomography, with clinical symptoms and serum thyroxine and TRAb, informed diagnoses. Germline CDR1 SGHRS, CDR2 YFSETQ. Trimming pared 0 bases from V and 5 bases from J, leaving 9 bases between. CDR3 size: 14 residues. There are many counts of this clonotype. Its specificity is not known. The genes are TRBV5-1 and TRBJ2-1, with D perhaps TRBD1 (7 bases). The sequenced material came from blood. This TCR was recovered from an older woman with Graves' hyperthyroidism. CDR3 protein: CASSLGGTDNEQFF. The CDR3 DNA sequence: TGCGCCAGCAGCTTGGGCGGGACAGACAATGAGCAGTTCTTC.